This T cell receptor beta chain originates from a study of PD-L1 blockade in urothelial cancer (dated by TCRdb to about 2017). Describing the broader study: Every patient began therapy around 2014 and was given atezolizumab 1,200 mg intravenously every 3 weeks. About 90% of the roughly 29 patients were identified as males with urothelial cancer of bladder origin, and a prior smoking history was reported by 18 of 29 patients. An ECOG performance status of 0 or 1 was recorded for the patients, and 0 to 3 prior chemotherapy regimens had been received by the patients. Blood samples were analyzed at 3 weeks after treatment start (second dose) and at 6 weeks after treatment start. Blood samples gave a median of approximately 150,000 T cells and 80,000 or so unique TCRs, with a median clonality of 0.080. The study was an exploratory multi-omic analysis of somatic, immune and clinical correlates of response to PD-L1 blockade with atezolizumab in urothelial cancer. Pretreatment tumor samples and matched peripheral blood, collected serially before and after atezolizumab treatment, underwent TCR sequencing. Durable clinical benefit was defined as a progression-free survival longer than 6 months, and TCR features were additionally tested against progression-free survival and overall survival. In the same patients, pretreatment tumors underwent whole exome sequencing and RNA sequencing in addition to TCR sequencing. Ten or so patients reached durable clinical benefit, while 20 patients did not. Around 30 patients had pretreatment blood TCR-seq, some 25 had at least one posttreatment blood collection, and some 25 had tumor TCR-seq. The paper's findings and limits, for the study overall: Because of the small sample size (n ≈ 28) and the many exploratory analyses performed, the results are intended to be regarded as hypothesis-generating. Among patients with durable benefit, tumor-associated TCR clones showed greater expansion in peripheral blood 3 weeks after treatment started (n ≈ 24, p = 0.022). Improved progression-free and overall survival was found to be associated with pretreatment peripheral blood TCR clonality below the median.

There are 16 amino acids in the CDR3, from cysteine to phenylalanine inclusive. The only DNA kept is the CDR3, 48 bases in frame from the first base. Ends trimmed: V by 1 base, J by 1 base; bases unmatched to a gene: 4. The germline V gene sets CDR1 to KGHSH and CDR2 to LQKENI. To estimate absolute template abundance from read counts, synthetic TCR analog templates were spiked into each PCR. Using the immunoSEQ assay, TCRbeta CDR3 regions were amplified from genomic DNA with bias-controlled V and J gene primers. Sequencing of rearranged TCRbeta segments was done at approximately 20X coverage. As for the authors' bioinformatics: Sequencing errors were corrected by clustering and CDR3s were annotated against IMGT to assign V, D and J genes. Out-of-frame and stop-codon sequences were excluded, and only productive TCRbeta rearrangements were used in downstream analyses. Clonality was computed as one minus Shannon entropy normalized by the log of the number of unique productive sequences. Clones differing between time points or between blood and tumor were identified using Fisher's exact test with Benjamini-Hochberg correction, with an adjusted p below 0.01 applied as the threshold. This immuneACCESS table, as held by TCRdb, lists in-frame sequences with V and J called but not all clones. Of the missing ones, under half trace to an unresolved V gene in checked studies; the others have no known cause. V, J and clone size are those of that table, while D and trimming were read from the DNA. The sample yields about 32,000 clones; 75% to 90% were counted once. The top ten clones comprise 3.7% of the sample.

With respect to this clone: Its antigen specificity is not known. It has no much larger one-base neighbor in the sample; base qualities were not kept.

A total of 25 to 35 patients with locally advanced or metastatic urothelial carcinoma, treated at Memorial Sloan Kettering on a trial protocol, made up the cohort. Peripheral blood mononuclear cells were collected pretreatment and during treatment, with between 1 and 8 total time points obtained per patient. The Qiagen DNeasy Blood extraction kit was used to purify genomic DNA from total PBMCs and tumor samples. PBMCs were collected pretreatment and during treatment and were isolated and stored as previously described. The sequenced sample was PBMCs, obtained around atezolizumab (anti-PD-L1) treatment. The chain was built from TRBV18 and TRBJ1-1, with TRBD1 identical over 9 junction bases. The sequence came from a man in his forties or fifties with urothelial cancer. The nucleotide sequence is TGTGCCAGCTCACCACAGGAGGACAGGGGGAACACTGAAGCTTTCTTT. This is translated as CASSPQEDRGNTEAFF.